The TCR beta chain described here comes from a study of blood T cells in healthy people across ages (dated by TCRdb to between 2014 and 2017). About the study as a whole: In model experiments, template switching captured about one uniquely barcoded TCR beta cDNA molecule for every two T cells. The study measured age-related changes in TCR beta repertoire diversity using deep sequencing normalized with unique cDNA molecular identifiers. Donors were grouped into four age groups: young (average 16 years), middle-aged (about 38), aged (around 66) and long-lived (approximately 81). To avoid experimental bias, donors of different ages were randomly spread across the sequencing lanes. The study analyzed two additional independent replicas of 1 million unique cDNA reads from the same blood draw for two donors, one aged 18 to 30 and one aged 80 or older. Beyond this particular receptor, the publication reports: Observed TCR beta diversity correlated strongly with the percentage of naive T cells measured by flow cytometry. Bulk unsorted PBMC profiling prevented conclusive comparison of naive and antigen-experienced compartments. Observed TCR beta diversity per million T cells fell roughly linearly with age, and a significant reduction was already apparent by age around 44. The CMV infection status of donors was not known, potentially confounding age-related changes in expanded clonotypes. Compared with the aged group, more naive CD4+ T cells, fewer expanded clones and increased TCR diversity were shown by the long-lived group, suggesting age selection. Total diversity estimates from one million sequenced T cells were considered lower bounds and underestimates.

V sheds 5 bases and J sheds 0 bases, leaving 17 bases between their ends. The CDR3 numbers 17 residues from cysteine through phenylalanine. Just the 51-base CDR3 DNA is kept, in frame starting at base 1. CDR1 SGHVS and CDR2 FQNEAQ were looked up in the germline V gene. The donors were roughly 39 Caucasian individuals from Russia, aged roughly 6 to 100 years, who were systemically healthy. Each donor gave roughly 9.5 milliliters of peripheral blood, collected into EDTA-treated Vacutainer tubes. Ficoll-Paque density-gradient centrifugation was used to isolate PBMCs, with at least 6.5 million obtained per sample. Trizol reagent was used to extract total RNA from the PBMCs, yielding at least 6 micrograms per sample. For every donor, flow cytometry on a PBMC aliquot measured the percentage of naive CD45RAhigh/CD27high T cells. To note about this clonotype: Its antigen has not been determined. Base qualities are not provided; no much larger clone lies one nucleotide away.

Receptors were amplified or captured by 5' RACE. Reads for this sample came from an Illumina HiSeq 2500. A second PCR of roughly 6 to 12 cycles was run with a J-beta primer mix and a sample-barcoded 5' primer. A unique molecular identifier was introduced onto each TCR beta cDNA molecule by a template-switch 5' adaptor carrying 12 random nucleotides. Each sample yielded at least 3 million CDR3-containing paired-end reads. The Mint cDNA synthesis kit, primed by a TRBC-specific oligonucleotide, was used to synthesize first-strand cDNA from all RNA. Following uracil-DNA glycosylase treatment, all cDNA underwent a first 18-cycle PCR with the universal primers M1SS and BC2_uni_R. For the original study's pipeline: Normalization of each sample was performed by random selection of 1 million high-quality reads, each carrying a distinct molecular identifier. Reads sharing molecular identifiers were discarded rather than binned into consensus sequences. MiTCR, with a Q25 quality threshold and the strictest error-elimination algorithm, was used for CDR3 identification, clonotype clustering and error correction. A nonparametric unseen species model with Euler transformation was used to estimate a lower bound on total TCR beta diversity. TCRdb redid the processing of the public reads, applying fastp at Q25 and MiXCR, and retained in-frame beta chains. All rows with the same CDR3 protein become a single entry with the most common DNA and genes. These V and J calls derive from TCRdb rather than the authors' analysis. A total of approximately 690,000 distinct CDR3 sequences appear in this sample, 58% of them only once. The ten largest account for 35% to 40% of the sample.

The sequence derives from a man aged 55 to 70 in good health. The V gene is TRBV7-8 and the J gene is TRBJ2-4; the D gene is perhaps TRBD2, on 6 matching bases. The sample consisted of blood. The bases read TGTGCCAGCAGCGCTACCCGGGACTCTCTAGCCAAAAACATTCAGTACTTC. Its protein reads: CASSATRDSLAKNIQYF.